The next 8 T cell receptor beta chains were all read from a single sample in a study of T cell repertoires in aging, cancer and after chemotherapy. A mixed TRB-A/B primer pool amplified rearranged TRB by multiplex touch-down PCR. TCRdb called the multiplex PCR reads again in MiXCR, with one record for every CDR3 protein. The repertoire includes about 8,700 distinct CDR3 sequences, under 35% of them detected once, and 2.5% to 3.5% sits in the top ten. Peripheral blood genomic DNA, not sorted cells or RNA, was the template. Input material: blood. The source of these receptors is a human donor in good health.

This clonotype came up once. The gene calls are TRBV7-9 and TRBJ1-1; D unclear. CDR1 is SEHNR and CDR2 is FQNEAQ in the germline V gene (reference sequence). The CDR3 is 15 amino acids. V lost 1 base to trimming and J lost 1 base, with 10 bases between them. The CDR3 spells CASSLDLVGNTEAFF. As DNA, the CDR3 is TGTGCCAGCAGCTTAGATCTAGTGGGGAACACTGAAGCTTTCTTT.

The chain has TRBV4-2 and TRBJ2-4, with 8 positions matching TRBD2. The CDR3 length is 15 residues. CDR1 LGHNA and CDR2 YNFKEQ come from the germline V gene. Trimming took 3 bases from V and 9 from J; bases not matched to a gene: 10. The CDR3 DNA reads as TGTGCCAGCAGCCAGGTCGGGGGGGAGGGCCGCATTCAGTACTTC. Its protein product is CASSQVGGEGRIQYF.

J is TRBJ1-1 and V is TRBV7-9; D gene ambiguous. The germline V and J ends were trimmed by 5 bases and 8 bases, with 18 bases remaining between them. The CDR3 covers 14 residues. Per the germline V gene, CDR1 is SEHNR and CDR2 is FQNEAQ (reference sequence). The CDR3 is CASSPTPTVLEAFF. Here the CDR3 DNA reads TGTGCCAGCAGCCCCACCCCGACGGTCTTGGAAGCTTTCTTT.

The rearrangement links TRBV20-1 to TRBJ2-1, with TRBD2 as a possible D gene (5 bases). CDR1 is DFQATT and CDR2 is SNEGSKA in the germline V gene (reference sequence). The CDR3 is 14 amino acids. V lost 7 bases and J 1 base, leaving 14 bases between the germline ends. As DNA, the CDR3 is TGCAGTGTTGCCCGGGATTTTTCCTACAATGAGCAGTTCTTC. Residues: CSVARDFSYNEQFF.

This sequence joins TRBV4-1 and TRBJ2-3, with 11 nucleotides matching TRBD1. CDR1 MGHRA and CDR2 YSYEKL come from the germline V gene. V was clipped by 5 bases and J by 5 bases; unmatched bases: 6. The CDR3 contains 15 residues. The CDR3 DNA reads TGCGCCAGCAGCTTAGGACAGGGGGCGGGAGATACGCAGTATTTT. Its protein is CASSLGQGAGDTQYF.

The V gene is TRBV2, the J gene TRBJ2-5, with D maybe TRBD2 (5 bases). Trimming cost V 9 bases and J 4 bases, with 12 bases left between them. CDR1 and CDR2 (germline): SNHLY, FYNNEI. The CDR3 is made up of 12 amino acids. Here the CDR3 reads CASSGEGETQYF. The CDR3 bases are TGTGCCAGTTCCGGAGAGGGAGAGACCCAGTACTTC.

Concerning this clonotype itself: Without the conserved terminal phenylalanine or tryptophan, this CDR3 likely stems from a read error. The rearrangement joins TRBV20-1 to TRBJ2-7; weak D call: TRBD2 (6 bases). Trimming shortened V by 0 bases and J by 5 bases, and 17 bases separated the two germline ends. The CDR3 spans 15 residues. Germline V gene sequence: CDR1 DFQATT, CDR2 SNEGSKA (reference sequence). The DNA of the CDR3 is TGCAGTGCTAGAGATCACTACGGTGGCGGGAACGAGCAGTACCTC. Translation: CSARDHYGGGNEQYL.

Concerning this clonotype itself: A clone one base away is much larger, so this may be a read error. The J gene is TRBJ2-7, the V gene TRBV6-5; D ambiguous. The V gene's germline CDR1 is MNHEY and CDR2 SVGAGI. The CDR3 loop spans 13 amino acids. The CDR3 DNA follows: TGTGCCATCAGTTACTCGATCAGCTACGAGCAGTACTTC. Residues: CAISYSISYEQYF.